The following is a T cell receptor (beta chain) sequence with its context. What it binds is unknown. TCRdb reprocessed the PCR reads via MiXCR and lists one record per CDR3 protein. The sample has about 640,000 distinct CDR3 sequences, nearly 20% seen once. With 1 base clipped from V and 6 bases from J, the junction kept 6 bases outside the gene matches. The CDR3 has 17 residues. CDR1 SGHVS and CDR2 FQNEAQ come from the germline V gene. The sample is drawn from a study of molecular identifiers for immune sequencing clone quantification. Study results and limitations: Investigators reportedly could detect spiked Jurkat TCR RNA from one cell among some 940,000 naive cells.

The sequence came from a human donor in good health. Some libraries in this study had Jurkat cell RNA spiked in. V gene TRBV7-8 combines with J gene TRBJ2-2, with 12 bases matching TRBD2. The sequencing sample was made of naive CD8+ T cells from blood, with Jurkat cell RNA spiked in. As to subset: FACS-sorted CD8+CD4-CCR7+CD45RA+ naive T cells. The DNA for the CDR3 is TGTGCCAGCAGCTTAGGCCTAGCGGGGGGGCTGTCCGGGGAGCTGTTTTTT. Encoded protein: CASSLGLAGGLSGELFF.